This paragraph covers one TCR beta chain sequence. Its antigen target is currently unknown. No base-level quality is on record; no much larger clone is a single base apart. TCRbeta CDR3 regions were amplified from genomic DNA using the immunoSEQ Assay, a bias-controlled multiplex PCR. On the study's bioinformatics: Nucleated cell counts per sample were estimated from amplification of reference gene primers within the assay. To quantify the absolute abundance of each unique TCRbeta CDR3 rearrangement, sequence reads were collapsed and filtered. For each sample, productive Simpson clonality was calculated as the square root of Simpson's diversity index over productive rearrangements. Held by TCRdb, this immuneACCESS table contains in-frame sequences only and omits some clones. Under half of the omission traces to an unresolved V gene where checked; the cause of the rest is unknown. The D gene and trimming were derived from the DNA, and the V and J assignments and clone size from that table. Recorded for this sample are around 210,000 clones; 85% of them occurred a single time. Roughly 5% of the sample goes to the ten largest clones.

The entry originates in a study of blood T cell repertoires in COVID-19 (dated by TCRdb to about 2020). General notes on the study: Samples from collaborators originated in the United States, Italy and Spain and spanned both the acute and convalescent phases of COVID-19. The material from the prospective study consisted of cDNA or gDNA derived from T cells, B-cell-depleted T cells, or PBMCs. Deeply sampled blood TCRbeta repertoires from subjects exposed to, actively infected with, or recovered from COVID-19 were included in the dataset. The repertoires were released in a freely available public database meant as a resource for research on the immune response to SARS-CoV-2. Samples were obtained from the ongoing ImmuneRACE study (first 160 participants) and from over a thousand subjects provided by 6 global collaborators. A de-identified subject ID, COVID-19 status, age in years and sex were almost always included in the sample metadata. Where available, HLA class I and class II types were obtained from metadata supplied by the sample provider rather than from assay-based typing.

At one collaborating source in Seattle, patients were enrolled during active infection and were followed longitudinally through the course of disease. Whole blood was collected in K2EDTA tubes by collaborating institutions according to the institutions' own protocols. For TCRbeta analysis, collaborators shipped samples as frozen whole blood, isolated PBMCs, or DNA extracted from either of those sample types. General conclusions and limits of the study: How much clinical and demographic metadata was included differed by source and by participant, and the metadata was provided uncurated.

This TCR was recovered from a man aged 45-60 years with COVID-19, enrolled during active disease. Sequencing used peripheral blood.

The DNA sequence is as follows: TGTGCCAGAAGAACACCTGGACAGGGGCCGTGGTATGGCTACACCTTC. It codes for CARRTPGQGPWYGYTF. The sequence is built from TRBV5-3 and TRBJ1-2, and 9 bases in between align with TRBD1. TRBV5-3 is labeled an ORF, and its function is uncertain. The CDR3 starts with the cysteine, ends with the phenylalanine, and has 16 residues. The DNA shown is the 48-base CDR3, in frame from base 1. The germline V and J ends show losses of 5 bases and 5 bases respectively, and no gene match explains 13 bases of the junction.